The 6 T cell receptor beta chains in this list originate from one sample, sequenced in a study of cytomegalovirus exposure and HLA in healthy donors. TCRdb's table, derived via immunoSEQ multiplex PCR, lists solely in-frame clones and lacks some. The table includes fewer than 70,000 clones, approximately 96% detected once. The sample comprised PBMCs. The receptors come from a man aged 18 to 30 in good health and CMV-seronegative.

The gene calls are TRBV6-5 and TRBJ1-1; D uncertain. This CDR3 has 13 residues. From germline, CDR1 is MNHEY and CDR2 SVGAGI. V was clipped by 4 bases and J by 0 bases, with 6 bases between them. Written as DNA, the CDR3 is TGTGCCAGCAGTTCACACCTGAACACTGAAGCTTTCTTT. It yields the protein CASSSHLNTEAFF.

The V call is TRBV15, the J call TRBJ2-1, with TRBD2 identical over 9 bases. Germline trimming cut 6 bases from V and 0 bases from J; bases unmatched to any gene: 3. Per germline, CDR1 LNHNV and CDR2 YYDKDF (reference sequence). The CDR3 runs to 15 residues. The CDR3 nucleotides are TGTGCCACCAGGCTTAGCGGGAGCTCCTACAATGAGCAGTTCTTC. This codes for CATRLSGSSYNEQFF. Supplemented by reference TRBV15 and TRBJ2-1, the full variable domain reads DAMVIQNPRYQVTQFGKPVTLSCSQTLNHNVMYWYQQKSSQAPKLLFHYYDKDFNNEADTPDNFQSRRPNTSFCFLDIRSPGLGDTAMYLCATRLSGSSYNEQFFGPGTRLTVL.

This sequence joins TRBV21-1 and TRBJ1-3; no check of the table's D call, TRBD1, against the DNA was made. TRBV21-1 is termed a pseudogene. The CDR3 has 19 amino acids. CDR3 in DNA: TGTGCCAGCAGCAAAGACCTGTTGTGGGGACACAGGGGGGGAAACACCATATATTTT. Translation gives CASSKDLLWGHRGGNTIYF.

The rearrangement uses TRBV12-2 and TRBJ2-1; TRBD2, as called in the table, went unchecked against the DNA. TRBV12-2 is a pseudogene. CDR3 length: 15 residues. CDR3 in amino acids: CASRRTSTSYNEQFF. In DNA form, the CDR3 reads TGTGCAAGTCGTCGGACTTCTACCTCCTACAATGAGCAGTTCTTC.

This clone is a singleton in its sample. The rearrangement joins TRBV5-5 to TRBJ1-5; 7 bases are shared with TRBD1. The CDR3 consists of 13 residues. Trimming removed 3 bases from V and 6 bases from J; junction bases left unmatched: 3. Looked up from germline, CDR1 is SGHKS and CDR2 is YYEKEE (reference sequence). For the CDR3, the DNA is TGTGCCAGCAGCTACAGGGGACGTCAGCCCCAGCATTTT. Residues: CASSYRGRQPQHF.

The chain recombines TRBV7-2 with TRBJ1-5; D remains ambiguous. Germline CDR1 SGHTA, CDR2 FQGNSA. The germline V and J ends were trimmed by 5 bases and 5 bases, with 10 bases remaining between them. The CDR3 covers 13 residues. The CDR3 DNA follows: TGTGCCAGCAGCCTAGATCGAGATCAGCCCCAGCATTTT. Translation gives CASSLDRDQPQHF.